What follows describes a single TCR beta chain. V was clipped by 5 bases and J by 12 bases; unmatched bases: 8. CDR3 length: 14 residues. Germline CDR1 and CDR2: SGHVT and SQSDAQ. The data were obtained in a study of blood T cell repertoires in acute mononucleosis. The time point is: acute infectious mononucleosis, at clinical presentation within 2 weeks of symptom onset (visit 1). A positive heterophile antibody test plus EBV viral capsid antigen-specific IgM indicated primary EBV infection. PBMCs first underwent magnetic positive selection for total CD8 T cells. Measured with immunoSEQ multiplex PCR; TCRdb has only the in-frame clones, and not every one. The table has several thousand clones, 20% to 30% seen once.

The gene calls are TRBV7-4 and TRBJ2-6; 9 positions agree with TRBD1. The source is a woman aged 18 to 35 with infectious mononucleosis caused by EBV. Sequenced material: EBV YVL epitope tetramer+ CD8+ T cells sorted from PBMCs, taken during acute infectious mononucleosis. The subset here: CD8 T cells binding a tetramer with EBV BRLF1 109-117 peptide (YVL-BR). The CDR3 nucleotides are TGTGCCAGCAGCCCCGGGACAGGGAATTCCGTCCTGACTTTC. This gives the protein CASSPGTGNSVLTF.